These T cell receptor beta chains were read from a single sample in a study of OX40 agonist ivuxolimab in advanced cancers. The repertoire was sequenced with immunoSEQ multiplex PCR; TCRdb's copy has only in-frame clones and lacks some. The sample has about 73,000 clones, 86% seen once. The material sequenced was CD4+ or CD8+ T cells sorted from blood, taken in a trial of the OX40 agonist ivuxolimab. All receptors derive from an adult with an advanced solid tumor such as melanoma, head and neck, liver or kidney cancer. The CDR3 runs from the conserved cysteine through the conserved F or W. Fields, in order: V gene, clone size, CDR3 protein. The size entry is marked missing in some rows and otherwise reads once, few, many or a size class.

V: TRBV20-1
size: .
CDR3: CSAGKNTEAFF

V: TRBV4-1
size: once
CDR3: CASSPGQGTTNEKLFF

V: TRBV27
size: .
CDR3: CASSLQGYNSPLHF

V: TRBV5-4
size: .
CDR3: CASSLIASGAWNEQFF

V: TRBV5-6
size: .
CDR3: CASSLLNQPQHF

V: TRBV9
size: .
CDR3: CASSLSGRTGDEQFF

V: TRBV11-3
size: .
CDR3: CASSLDLGGTHNEQFF

V: TRBV7-3
size: .
CDR3: CASSPGLFGTGELFF

V: TRBV6-5
size: .
CDR3: CASSYSNVNQPQHF

V: TRBV30
size: few
CDR3: CAWRTGAGQPQHF

V: TRBV6-4
size: .
CDR3: CASSDHGNSPLHF

V: TRBV19
size: few
CDR3: CASTVGTSYGYTF

V: TRBV5-1
size: once
CDR3: CASSSRGPTEAFF

V: TRBV19
size: few
CDR3: CASSRTGFEQYF